The 10 T cell receptor beta chains below were found in one sample sequenced in a study of T cells in Graves' hyperthyroidism and ophthalmopathy. Authors of the study amplified TCR beta CDR3 regions from RNA transcripts. HTBI primers drove first-round RT-PCR of the TCR CDR3. TCRdb re-derived calls from the multiplex PCR reads in MiXCR, one entry per CDR3 protein. This table holds hundreds of thousands of distinct CDR3 sequences, 14% found once. Material for sequencing was blood. Receptor source: a woman aged 25-40 years with Graves' hyperthyroidism.

The gene calls are TRBV7-8 and TRBJ1-5; D is unresolved. The CDR3 is 15 amino acids. Germline V gene sequence: CDR1 SGHVS, CDR2 FQNEAQ. Trimming stripped 6 bases from V and 0 bases from J, with 12 bases between. Here the CDR3 DNA reads TGTGCCAGCAGTTCGTGGGCGGATAGCAATCAGCCCCAGCATTTT. Amino acids: CASSSWADSNQPQHF.

The chain has TRBV6-1 and TRBJ1-1; no clear D gene. CDR3 length equals 13 residues. V dropped 6 bases and J dropped 5 bases, with 13 bases sitting between them. CDR1 MNHNS and CDR2 SASEGT come from the germline V gene. CDR3 coding DNA: TGTGCCAGCAGCCGCCAAGCAGGAACTGAAGCTTTCTTT. This encodes CASSRQAGTEAFF.

This clonotype was detected ten times or more. This chain uses TRBV28 with TRBJ1-1; no reliable D call. With 5 bases removed from V and 4 bases from J, the gap between germline ends came to 14 bases. This CDR3 has 14 residues. Germline CDR1 reads MDHEN; CDR2 reads SYDVKM. The CDR3 region is CASSVQLRGTEAFF. The CDR3 bases are TGTGCCAGCAGTGTCCAGCTTCGGGGCACTGAAGCTTTCTTT.

The chain combines TRBV20-1 with TRBJ2-1, with D perhaps assigned TRBD1 or TRBD2 (5 bases each). Germline-derived CDR1 and CDR2 are DFQATT and SNEGSKA (reference sequence). The germline V and J ends were trimmed by 6 bases and 13 bases, with 10 bases remaining between them. CDR3 length: 9 amino acids. DNA for the CDR3: TGCAGTGCCGAGGGGTCCCAGTTCTTC. It codes for CSAEGSQFF.

This clonotype came up a few times. The chain joins TRBV15 to TRBJ2-3; TRBD1 is a possible D gene (6 bases). Per the germline V gene, CDR1 is LNHNV and CDR2 is YYDKDF (reference sequence). With 4 bases removed from V and 3 bases from J, the gap between germline ends came to 17 bases. The CDR3 length is 16 residues. CDR3 bases: TGTGCCACCAGCACCAGACAGGCCCCTCTGACAGATACGCAGTATTTT. Its translation is CATSTRQAPLTDTQYF.

The table lists this clonotype with many counts. The chain joins TRBV4-2 to TRBJ2-7, with 10 bases matching TRBD1. This CDR3 comprises 16 residues. The J segment lost 3 bases and the V segment lost 0 bases, leaving 5 bases of the junction unmatched. The germline CDR1 and CDR2 sequences are LGHNA and YNFKEQ. CDR3 loop: CASSQEEGTGVYEQYF. CDR3 in DNA: TGTGCCAGCAGCCAAGAAGAGGGGACAGGGGTCTACGAGCAGTACTTC.

This clonotype was found many times. The rearrangement uses TRBV15 and TRBJ2-1, with TRBD2 matching over 7 bases. After removal of 0 bases from V and 3 bases from J, the junction contained 2 bases not matched to a gene. This CDR3 has 15 amino acids. CDR1 LNHNV and CDR2 YYDKDF come from the germline V gene (reference sequence). CDR3 DNA: TGTGCCACCAGCAGAGAGCCGGGAGGCTACAATGAGCAGTTCTTC. Translation: CATSREPGGYNEQFF.

This clonotype was recorded many times. This chain joins TRBV7-8 and TRBJ2-7; TRBD1 agrees at 9 bases. The CDR3 covers 13 residues. Unmatched junction bases numbered 3, after V lost 5 bases and J lost 4 bases. In germline, CDR1 is SGHVS, CDR2 FQNEAQ. CDR3 DNA: TGTGCCAGCAGCCTGACAGGGGGGTACGAGCAGTACTTC. This translates into CASSLTGGYEQYF.

This clonotype occurred many times. The chain uses TRBV28 and TRBJ2-7; TRBD2 matches at 11 bases. This CDR3 contains 14 residues. V dropped 2 bases and J dropped 6; count of bases not matched to a gene: 3. Germline V gene lookup returns CDR1 MDHEN and CDR2 SYDVKM. This CDR3 is CASSLTSGSSEQYF. CDR3 sequence (DNA): TGTGCCAGCAGTTTAACTAGCGGGAGCTCCGAGCAGTACTTC.

This clonotype was recorded at least ten times. This rearrangement joins TRBV28 to TRBJ2-1; TRBD1 aligns across 8 bases. Germline V gives CDR1 MDHEN, CDR2 SYDVKM. Losses at the gene ends were 6 bases for V and 4 bases for J; bases not matched to a gene: 8. This CDR3 contains 15 residues. DNA of the CDR3: TGTGCCAGCAGAGACCAGGGGGCGGGATACAATGAGCAGTTCTTC. Its protein product is CASRDQGAGYNEQFF.